Sequencing of this T cell receptor (beta chain) was carried out in a study of shared clonotypes between healthy human individuals. Looking at the study overall: Each donor had three CD4 naive, three CD4 memory, two CD8 naive and one CD8 memory plate.

Germline V gives CDR1 MNHEY, CDR2 SVGAGI. V lost 4 bases, J lost 5 bases, and 11 bases lay in between. The CDR3 length is 14 residues. Each cell subset's genomic DNA was divided evenly among several immunoSEQ plates. Sequencing used immunoSEQ multiplex PCR; TCRdb keeps in-frame clones, though not all of them. The sample consists of about 380,000 clones, 90% to 97% of them appearing once. With regard to this clone: Its cognate antigen is unknown.

Findings and limits, study-wide: With a few donors compared, approximately 5% of naive CD4 clonotypes were shared.

Among the donors, all were Caucasian adults who lived in Nashville, Tennessee. J is TRBJ2-2 and V is TRBV6-5; no clear D. This TCR was recovered from a man aged 25 to 40 in good health. Sequencing was carried out using memory CD8+ T cells sorted from blood. Subset in this sample: CD45RO+ cells pooled with CCR7-negative TemRA cells. The CDR3 bases are TGTGCCAGCAGTTTTGGGCGGTTGACCGGGGAGCTGTTTTTT. It codes for CASSFGRLTGELFF.